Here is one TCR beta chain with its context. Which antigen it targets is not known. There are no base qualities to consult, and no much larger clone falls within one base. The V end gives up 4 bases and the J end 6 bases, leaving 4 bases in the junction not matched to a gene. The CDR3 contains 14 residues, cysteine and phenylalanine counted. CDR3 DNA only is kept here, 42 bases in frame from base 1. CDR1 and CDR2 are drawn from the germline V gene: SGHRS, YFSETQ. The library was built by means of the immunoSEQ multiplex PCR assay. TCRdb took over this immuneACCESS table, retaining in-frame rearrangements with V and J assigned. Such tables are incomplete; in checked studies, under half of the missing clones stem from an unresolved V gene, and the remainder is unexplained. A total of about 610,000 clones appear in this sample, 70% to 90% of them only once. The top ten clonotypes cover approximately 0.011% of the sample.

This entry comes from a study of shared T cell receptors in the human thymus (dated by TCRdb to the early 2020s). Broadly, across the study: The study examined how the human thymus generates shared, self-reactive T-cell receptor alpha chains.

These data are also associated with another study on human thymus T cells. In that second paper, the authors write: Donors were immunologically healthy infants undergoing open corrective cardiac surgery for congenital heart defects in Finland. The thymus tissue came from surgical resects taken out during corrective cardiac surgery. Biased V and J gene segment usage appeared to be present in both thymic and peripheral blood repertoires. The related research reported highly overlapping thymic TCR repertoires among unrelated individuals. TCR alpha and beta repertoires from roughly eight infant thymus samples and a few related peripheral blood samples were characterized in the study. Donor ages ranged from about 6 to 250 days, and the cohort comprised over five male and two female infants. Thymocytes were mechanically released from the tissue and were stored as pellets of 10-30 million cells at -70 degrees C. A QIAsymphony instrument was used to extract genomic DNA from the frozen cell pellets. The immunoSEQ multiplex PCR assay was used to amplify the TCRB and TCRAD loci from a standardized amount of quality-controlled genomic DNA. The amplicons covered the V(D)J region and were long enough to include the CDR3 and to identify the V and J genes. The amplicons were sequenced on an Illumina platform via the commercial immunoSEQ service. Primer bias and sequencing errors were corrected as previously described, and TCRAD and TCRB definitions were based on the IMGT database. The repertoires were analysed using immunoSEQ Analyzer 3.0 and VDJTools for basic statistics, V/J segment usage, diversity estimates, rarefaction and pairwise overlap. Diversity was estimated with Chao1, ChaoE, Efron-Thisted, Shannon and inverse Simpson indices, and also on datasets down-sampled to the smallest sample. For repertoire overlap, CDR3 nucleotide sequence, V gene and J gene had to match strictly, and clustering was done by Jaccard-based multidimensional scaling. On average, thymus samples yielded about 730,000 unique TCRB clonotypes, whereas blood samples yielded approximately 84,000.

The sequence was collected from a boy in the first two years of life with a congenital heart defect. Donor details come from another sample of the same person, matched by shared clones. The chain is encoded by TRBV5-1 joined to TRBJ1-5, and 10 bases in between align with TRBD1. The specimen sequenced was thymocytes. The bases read TGCGCCAGCAGCGCCGGGACAGGGGCTCAGCCCCAGCATTTT. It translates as CASSAGTGAQPQHF.